The entry below gives a single T cell receptor (beta chain) sequence along with its context. The data belong to a study of blood T cell repertoires in COVID-19. On the study more broadly: PBMCs, B-cell-depleted T cells, or T cells were the source of the cDNA or gDNA that made up the material.

V was clipped by 5 bases and J by 7 bases, with 11 bases between them. Germline values: CDR1 MDHEN, CDR2 SYDVKM. This CDR3 contains 12 residues. Source study methods: Amplifying reference gene primers gave estimates of nucleated cell counts. Using immunoSEQ multiplex PCR, the repertoire was profiled, and TCRdb retains in-frame clones only, with some absent. That table furnishes V, J and clone size, whereas the DNA furnished D and trimming. This sample has 90,000 to 150,000 clones; over 75% occur once, and the top ten carry 9.5% to 13%. The sequenced material came from peripheral blood. The receptor was derived from a man older than 75 with acute or convalescent COVID-19. The gene calls are TRBV28 and TRBJ1-1, with TRBD1 as a possible D gene (6 bases). The CDR3 is CASSLRTDEAFF. CDR3 bases: TGTGCCAGCAGTCTACGGACAGATGAAGCTTTCTTT.